This T cell receptor (beta chain) is from a study of blood T cells in healthy people across ages. Points from the study as a whole: Observed TCR beta diversity per million T cells went down as age went up. This fall followed a roughly linear course with age. The long-lived group displayed more naive CD4+ cells, plus higher diversity, than the aged donors did.

The length of the CDR3 is 15 residues. CDR1 MNHEY and CDR2 SMNVEV come from the germline V gene (reference sequence). V lost 3 bases and J lost 7, with 13 bases in between. With respect to this clonotype: The antigen remains unidentified.

The authors isolated at least 7 million PBMCs per sample. The total RNA that was extracted per sample amounted to at least 5 micrograms. A sample-barcoded 5' primer and a J-beta primer mix were used in a second PCR of roughly 6 to 11 cycles. Using its own MiXCR run on the 5' RACE reads, TCRdb lists one record per CDR3 protein. The sample shows 600,000 or so distinct CDR3 sequences, around 21% of them seen only once. The sequencing input was blood. This TCR came from a man aged 70 or older in good health. The chain carries TRBV27 and TRBJ1-6, with a possible D match to TRBD1 (6 bases). CDR3 DNA sequence: TGTGCCAGCAGTTTGTCGAGACAGGTCAATTCACCCCTCCACTTT. This translates into CASSLSRQVNSPLHF.